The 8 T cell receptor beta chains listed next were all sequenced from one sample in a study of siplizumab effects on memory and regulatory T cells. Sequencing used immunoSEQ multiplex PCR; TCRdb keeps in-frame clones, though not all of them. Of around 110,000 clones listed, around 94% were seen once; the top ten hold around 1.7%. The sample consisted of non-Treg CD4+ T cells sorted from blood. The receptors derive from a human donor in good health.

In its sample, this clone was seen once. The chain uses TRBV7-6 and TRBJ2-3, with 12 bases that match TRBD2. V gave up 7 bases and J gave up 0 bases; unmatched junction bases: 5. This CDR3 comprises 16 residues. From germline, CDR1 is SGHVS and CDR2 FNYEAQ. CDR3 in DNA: TGTGCCAGCACGCTAGCGGGAGGGCTGAGCACAGATACGCAGTATTTT. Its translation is CASTLAGGLSTDTQYF. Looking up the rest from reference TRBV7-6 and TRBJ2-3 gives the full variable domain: GAGVSQSPRYKVTKRGQDVALRCDPISGHVSLYWYRQALGQGPEFLTYFNYEAQQDKSGLPNDRFSAERPEGSISTLTIQRTEQRDSAMYRCASTLAGGLSTDTQYFGPGTRLTVL.

The CDR3 spells CASSPDRLANYGYTF. CDR3 bases: TGTGCCAGCAGCCCGGACAGGCTAGCTAACTATGGCTACACCTTC. This chain joins TRBV11-2 and TRBJ1-2; 7 nucleotides agree with TRBD1. The CDR3 runs to 15 residues. Trimming took 5 bases from V and 0 from J; bases not matched to a gene: 6. Germline-derived CDR1 and CDR2 are SGHAT and FQNNGV.

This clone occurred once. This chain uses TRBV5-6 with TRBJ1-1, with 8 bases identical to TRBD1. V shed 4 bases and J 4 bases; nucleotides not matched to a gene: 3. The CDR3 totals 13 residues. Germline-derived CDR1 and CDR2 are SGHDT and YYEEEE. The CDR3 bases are TGTGCCAGCAGCACACAGGGGGTCACTGAAGCTTTCTTT. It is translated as CASSTQGVTEAFF.

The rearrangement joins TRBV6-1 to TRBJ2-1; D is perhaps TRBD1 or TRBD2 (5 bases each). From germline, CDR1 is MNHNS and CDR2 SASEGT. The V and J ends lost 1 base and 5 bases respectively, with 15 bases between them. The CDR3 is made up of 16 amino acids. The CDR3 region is CASSEVGGVRDNEQFF. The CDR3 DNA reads TGTGCCAGCAGTGAAGTTGGGGGAGTTAGGGACAATGAGCAGTTCTTC.

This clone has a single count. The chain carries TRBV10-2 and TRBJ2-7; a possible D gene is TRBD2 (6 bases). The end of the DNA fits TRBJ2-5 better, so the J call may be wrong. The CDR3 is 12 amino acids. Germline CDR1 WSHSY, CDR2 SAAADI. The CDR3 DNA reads TGCGCCAGCAGTACTAGCAAAGAGACCCAGTACTTC. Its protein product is CASSTSKETQYF.

The CDR3 sequence is CASSELLGGFGNTIYF. DNA of the CDR3: TGTGCCAGCAGTGAACTTCTAGGGGGCTTCGGAAACACCATATATTTT. The chain links TRBV6-1 to TRBJ1-3, with 7 positions matching TRBD1. Losses at the gene ends were 2 bases for V and 4 bases for J; bases not matched to a gene: 8. Germline loops: CDR1 MNHNS, CDR2 SASEGT. This CDR3 has 16 residues.

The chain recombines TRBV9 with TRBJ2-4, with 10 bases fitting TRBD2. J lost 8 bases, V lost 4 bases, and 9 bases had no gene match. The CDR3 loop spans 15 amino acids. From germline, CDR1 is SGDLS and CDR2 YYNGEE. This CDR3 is CASSISGGASDIQYF. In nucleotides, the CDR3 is TGTGCCAGCAGCATAAGCGGGGGGGCATCCGACATTCAGTACTTC.

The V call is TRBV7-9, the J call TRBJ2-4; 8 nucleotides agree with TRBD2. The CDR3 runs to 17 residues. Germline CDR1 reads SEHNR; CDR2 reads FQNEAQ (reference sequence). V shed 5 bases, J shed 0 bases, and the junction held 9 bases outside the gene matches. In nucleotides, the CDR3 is TGTGCCAGCAGCCCGGGGCGGGGGGCCGTAGCCAAAAACATTCAGTACTTC. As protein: CASSPGRGAVAKNIQYF.